The clone carrying this T cell receptor (beta chain) came up a few times. Its target is not known. This record belongs to a study of regulatory T cells in long-lasting Graves disease. Broader study findings: Those with persistent disease had in common more public clonotypes (about 2,700) than new patients (roughly 930).

Germline V gene lookup returns CDR1 SGHKS and CDR2 YYEKEE (reference sequence). The V and J ends lost 1 base and 1 base respectively, with 12 bases between them. This CDR3 contains 15 residues. iRepertoire HTBI primers and Arm-PCR of CDR3 regions built TCR beta libraries. In the original processing: The identification of 62 TRBV and 14 to 15 TRBJ segments was made across samples. TCRdb reprocessed the multiplex PCR reads via MiXCR and lists one record per CDR3 protein. The V and J calls, along with clone size, are taken from TCRdb and not from the paper's own processing. The data hold about 430,000 distinct CDR3 sequences, with roughly 23% observed a single time. The sample's time point: persistent/refractory GD, antithyroid drugs over 5 years with positive TRAb. The authors made the TCR library using RNA they extracted from PBMCs. American Thyroid Association guidelines defined Graves' disease diagnosis.

The material was peripheral blood mononuclear cells (PBMCs), obtained when the disease was refractory, from a patient treated with antithyroid drugs. This sequence joins TRBV5-5 and TRBJ2-7; D unclear. The receptor's source is a female donor with Graves disease. CDR3 sequence: CASSLRLSQSYEQYF. Here the CDR3 DNA reads TGTGCCAGCAGCTTGAGGCTATCCCAGTCCTACGAGCAGTACTTC.